This T cell receptor (beta chain) was found in a study of early T cells in non-severe SARS-CoV-2 infection. Across the study: The sequenced material was bulk RNA from unsorted whole blood, and its chains were unpaired.

Study results and limitations: Anti-spike CD8 specificities were favored by VDJdb matching, whose results missed private and CD4 specificities.

Trimming took 0 bases from V and 5 from J, leaving 13 bases between them. The CDR3 runs to 15 residues. Germline V gene sequence: CDR1 MNHEY, CDR2 SMNVEV (reference sequence). TCRdb reanalysed the 5' RACE reads using MiXCR and keeps one entry per CDR3 protein. The repertoire has 60,000 to 65,000 distinct CDR3 sequences, approximately 9.3% of them found once; the top ten carry 1.2%. This clonotype appeared a few times. Its target is unknown. Specimen: whole blood. The chain carries TRBV27 and TRBJ2-5, with D maybe TRBD1 (7 bases). This receptor was obtained from an adult who was a healthcare worker with PCR-confirmed SARS-CoV-2 infection or an uninfected control (not recorded which). Here the CDR3 DNA reads TGTGCCAGCAGTTTATCGGGATCAGGGGGGGAGACCCAGTACTTC. Translated, it gives CASSLSGSGGETQYF.